This TCR beta chain was found in a study of T cells in localized non-small cell lung cancer. Whole-study findings and limits: Adjacent lung had a median 57 of the 100 largest tumor clones. Uninvolved adjacent lung showed higher T cell clonality than tumor.

Concerning this clone: What it binds is not known.

The V and J ends lost 8 bases and 6 bases respectively, with 17 bases between them. CDR3 length equals 14 residues. Germline CDR1 MDHEN, CDR2 SYDVKM. The data were produced by immunoSEQ multiplex PCR, yet TCRdb's version contains in-frame clones alone and is incomplete. The table has 3,500 or so clones, roughly 29% seen once; the top ten hold roughly 12%. The receptor was isolated from a woman aged 40 to 75 with stage I lung adenocarcinoma. Sample: normal lung tissue next to the tumor, taken before any cancer treatment. This chain joins TRBV28 and TRBJ1-5; D unclear. CDR3 residues: CASVPAGEGQPQHF. The CDR3 DNA reads as TGTGCCAGCGTTCCCGCGGGAGAAGGTCAGCCCCAGCATTTT. The full variable domain, in which reference TRBV28 and TRBJ1-5 provide the parts outside the CDR3, is DVKVTQSSRYLVKRTGEKVFLECVQDMDHENMFWYRQDPGLGLRLIYFSYDVKMKEKGDIPEGYSVSREKKERFSLILESASTNQTSMYLCASVPAGEGQPQHFGDGTRLSIL.